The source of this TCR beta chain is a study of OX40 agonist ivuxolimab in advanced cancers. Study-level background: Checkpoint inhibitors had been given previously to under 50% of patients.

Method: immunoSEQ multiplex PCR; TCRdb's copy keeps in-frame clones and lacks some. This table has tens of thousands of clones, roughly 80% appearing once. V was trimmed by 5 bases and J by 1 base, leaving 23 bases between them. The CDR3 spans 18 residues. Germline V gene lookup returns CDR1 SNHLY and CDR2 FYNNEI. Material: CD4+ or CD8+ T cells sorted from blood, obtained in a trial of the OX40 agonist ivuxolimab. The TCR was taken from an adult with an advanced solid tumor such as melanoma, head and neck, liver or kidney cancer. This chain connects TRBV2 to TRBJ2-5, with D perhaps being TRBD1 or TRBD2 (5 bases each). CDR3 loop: CASSFRGPKKMTQETQYF. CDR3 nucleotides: TGTGCCAGCAGTTTCCGGGGCCCCAAGAAAATGACCCAAGAGACCCAGTACTTC.